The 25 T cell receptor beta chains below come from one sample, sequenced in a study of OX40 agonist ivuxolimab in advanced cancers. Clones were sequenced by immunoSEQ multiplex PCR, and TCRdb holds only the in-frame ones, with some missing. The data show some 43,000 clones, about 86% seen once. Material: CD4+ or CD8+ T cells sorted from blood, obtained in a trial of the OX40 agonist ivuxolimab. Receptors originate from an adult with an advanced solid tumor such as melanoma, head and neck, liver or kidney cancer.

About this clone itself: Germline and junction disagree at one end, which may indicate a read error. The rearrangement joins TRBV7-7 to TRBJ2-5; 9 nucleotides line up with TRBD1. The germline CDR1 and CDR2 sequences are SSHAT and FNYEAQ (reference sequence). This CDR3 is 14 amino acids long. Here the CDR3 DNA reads TGTGCTAGCAGCTACGGGACAGGGCTTGAGACCCAGTACTTC. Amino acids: CASSYGTGLETQYF.

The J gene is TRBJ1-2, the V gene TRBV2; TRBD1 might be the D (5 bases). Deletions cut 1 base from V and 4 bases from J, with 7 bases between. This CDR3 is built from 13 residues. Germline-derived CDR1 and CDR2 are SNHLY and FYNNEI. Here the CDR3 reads CASSEGGTYGYTF. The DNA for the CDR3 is TGTGCCAGCAGTGAAGGGGGGACCTATGGCTACACCTTC.

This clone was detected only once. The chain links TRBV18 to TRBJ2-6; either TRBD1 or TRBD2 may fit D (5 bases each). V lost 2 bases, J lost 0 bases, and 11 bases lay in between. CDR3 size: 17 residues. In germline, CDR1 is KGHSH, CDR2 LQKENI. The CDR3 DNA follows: TGTGCCAGCTCACCAGCCAGGGAGAGCTCTGGGGCCAACGTCCTGACTTTC. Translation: CASSPARESSGANVLTF.

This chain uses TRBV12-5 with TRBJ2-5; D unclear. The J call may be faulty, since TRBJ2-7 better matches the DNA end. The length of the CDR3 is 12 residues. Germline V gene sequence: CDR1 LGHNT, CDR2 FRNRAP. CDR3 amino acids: CASSEYSSEQYF. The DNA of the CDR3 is TGTGCTAGTTCGGAGTATTCTTCCGAGCAGTACTTC.

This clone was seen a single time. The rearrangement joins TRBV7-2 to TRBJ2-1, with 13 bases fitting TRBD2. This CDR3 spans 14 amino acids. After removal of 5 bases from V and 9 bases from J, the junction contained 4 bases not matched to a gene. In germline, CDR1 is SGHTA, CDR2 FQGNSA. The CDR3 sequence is CASSLGLAGIEQFF. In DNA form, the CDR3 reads TGTGCCAGCAGCCTGGGACTAGCGGGGATTGAGCAGTTCTTC.

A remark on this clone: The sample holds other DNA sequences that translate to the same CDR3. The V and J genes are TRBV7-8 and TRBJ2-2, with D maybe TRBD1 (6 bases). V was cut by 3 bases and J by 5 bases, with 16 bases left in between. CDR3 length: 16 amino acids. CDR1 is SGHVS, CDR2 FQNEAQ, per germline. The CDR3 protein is CASSFSAGDGTGELFF. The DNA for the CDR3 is TGTGCCAGCAGCTTTTCCGCAGGGGATGGGACCGGGGAGCTGTTTTTT. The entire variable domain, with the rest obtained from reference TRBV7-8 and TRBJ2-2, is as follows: GAGVSQSPRYKVAKRGQDVALRCDPISGHVSLFWYQQALGQGPEFLTYFQNEAQLDKSGLPSDRFFAERPEGSVSTLKIQRTQQEDSAVYLCASSFSAGDGTGELFFGEGSRLTVL.

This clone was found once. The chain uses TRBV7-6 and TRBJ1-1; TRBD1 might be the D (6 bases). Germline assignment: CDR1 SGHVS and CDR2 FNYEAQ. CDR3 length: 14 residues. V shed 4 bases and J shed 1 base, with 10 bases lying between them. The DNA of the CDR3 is TGTGCCAGCAGCTCGTACAGGGAGAACACTGAAGCTTTCTTT. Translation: CASSSYRENTEAFF. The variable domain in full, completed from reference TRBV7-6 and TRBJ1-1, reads GAGVSQSPRYKVTKRGQDVALRCDPISGHVSLYWYRQALGQGPEFLTYFNYEAQQDKSGLPNDRFSAERPEGSISTLTIQRTEQRDSAMYRCASSSYRENTEAFFGQGTRLTVV.

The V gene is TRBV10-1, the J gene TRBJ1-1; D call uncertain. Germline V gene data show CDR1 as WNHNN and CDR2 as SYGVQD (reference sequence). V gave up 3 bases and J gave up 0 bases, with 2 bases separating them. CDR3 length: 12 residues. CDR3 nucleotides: TGCGCCAGCAGTGACATGAACACTGAAGCTTTCTTT. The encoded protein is CASSDMNTEAFF.

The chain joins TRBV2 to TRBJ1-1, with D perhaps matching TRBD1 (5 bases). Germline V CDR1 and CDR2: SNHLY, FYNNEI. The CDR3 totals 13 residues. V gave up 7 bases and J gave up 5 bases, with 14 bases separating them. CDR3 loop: CASKGWGETEAFF. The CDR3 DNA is TGTGCCAGCAAGGGATGGGGGGAGACTGAAGCTTTCTTT.

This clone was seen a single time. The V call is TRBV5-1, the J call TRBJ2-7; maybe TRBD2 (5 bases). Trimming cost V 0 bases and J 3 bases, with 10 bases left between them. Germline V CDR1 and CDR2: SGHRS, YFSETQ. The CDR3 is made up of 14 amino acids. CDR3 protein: CASSLERSDYEQYF. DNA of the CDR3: TGCGCCAGCAGCTTGGAGCGGAGCGACTACGAGCAGTACTTC.

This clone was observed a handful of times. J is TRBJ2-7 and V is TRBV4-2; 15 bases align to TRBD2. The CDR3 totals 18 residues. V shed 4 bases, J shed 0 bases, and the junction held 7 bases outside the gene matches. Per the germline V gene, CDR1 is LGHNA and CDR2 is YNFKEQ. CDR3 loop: CASSPRTSGGASSYEQYF. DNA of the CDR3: TGTGCCAGCAGCCCCCGGACTAGCGGGGGGGCCAGCTCCTACGAGCAGTACTTC.

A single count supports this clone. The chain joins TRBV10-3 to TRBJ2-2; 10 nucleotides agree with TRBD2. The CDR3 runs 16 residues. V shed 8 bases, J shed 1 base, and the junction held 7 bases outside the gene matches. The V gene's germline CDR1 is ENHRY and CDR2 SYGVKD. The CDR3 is CAISRTSGVNTGELFF. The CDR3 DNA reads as TGTGCCATCTCAAGGACTAGCGGAGTGAACACCGGGGAGCTGTTTTTT.

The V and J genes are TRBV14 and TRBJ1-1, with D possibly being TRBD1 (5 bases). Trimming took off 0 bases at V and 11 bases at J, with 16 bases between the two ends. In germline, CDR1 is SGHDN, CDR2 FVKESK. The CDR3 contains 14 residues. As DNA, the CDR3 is TGTGCCAGCAGCCAAGAGGGTTTGGGAGGGGCGGCTTTCTTT. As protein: CASSQEGLGGAAFF.

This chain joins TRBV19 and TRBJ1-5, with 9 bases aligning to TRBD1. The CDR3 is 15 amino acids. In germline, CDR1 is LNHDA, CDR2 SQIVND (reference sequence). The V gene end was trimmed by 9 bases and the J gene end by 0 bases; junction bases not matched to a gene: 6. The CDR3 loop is CASRGTGTSNQPQHF. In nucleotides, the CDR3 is TGTGCCAGCCGGGGGACAGGGACTAGCAATCAGCCCCAGCATTTT. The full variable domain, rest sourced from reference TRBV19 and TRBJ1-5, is DGGITQSPKYLFRKEGQNVTLSCEQNLNHDAMYWYRQDPGQGLRLIYYSQIVNDFQKGDIAEGYSVSREKKESFPLTVTSAQKNPTAFYLCASRGTGTSNQPQHFGDGTRLSIL.

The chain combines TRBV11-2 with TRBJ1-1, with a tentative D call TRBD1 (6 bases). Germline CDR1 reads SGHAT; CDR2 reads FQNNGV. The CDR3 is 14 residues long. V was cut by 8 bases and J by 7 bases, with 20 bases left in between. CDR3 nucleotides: TGTGCCAGCCGACCGCTCAGGGGCCCTAATGAAGCTTTCTTT. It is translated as CASRPLRGPNEAFF.

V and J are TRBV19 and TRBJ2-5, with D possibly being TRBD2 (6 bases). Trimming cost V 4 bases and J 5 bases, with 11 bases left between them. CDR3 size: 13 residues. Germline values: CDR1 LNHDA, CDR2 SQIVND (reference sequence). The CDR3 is CASSNSAGETQYF. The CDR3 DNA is TGTGCCAGTAGTAACAGTGCGGGGGAGACCCAGTACTTC.

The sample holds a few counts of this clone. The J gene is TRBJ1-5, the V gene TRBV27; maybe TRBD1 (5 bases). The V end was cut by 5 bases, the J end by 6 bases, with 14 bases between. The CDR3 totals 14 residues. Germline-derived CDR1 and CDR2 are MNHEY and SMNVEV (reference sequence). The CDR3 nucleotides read TGTGCCAGCAGTCGATCAGGGAAAATTCAGCCCCAGCATTTT. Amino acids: CASSRSGKIQPQHF.

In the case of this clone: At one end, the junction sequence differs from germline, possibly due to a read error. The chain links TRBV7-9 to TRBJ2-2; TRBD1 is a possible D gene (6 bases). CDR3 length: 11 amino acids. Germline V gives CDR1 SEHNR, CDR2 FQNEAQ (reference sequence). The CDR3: CTWGRTGELFF. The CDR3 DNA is TGCACGTGGGGGCGCACCGGGGAGCTGTTTTTT.

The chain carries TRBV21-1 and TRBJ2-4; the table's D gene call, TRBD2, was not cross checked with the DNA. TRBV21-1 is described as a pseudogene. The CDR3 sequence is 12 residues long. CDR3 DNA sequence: TGTGCCAGCAGCAAAGACTCCCACCTTCAGTACTTC. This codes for CASSKDSHLQYF.

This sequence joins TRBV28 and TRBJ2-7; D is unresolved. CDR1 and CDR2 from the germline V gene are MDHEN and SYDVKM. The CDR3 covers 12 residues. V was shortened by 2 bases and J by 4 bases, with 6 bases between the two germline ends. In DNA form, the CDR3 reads TGTGCCAGCAGTTTAGTGGGTTACGAGCAGTACTTC. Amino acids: CASSLVGYEQYF.

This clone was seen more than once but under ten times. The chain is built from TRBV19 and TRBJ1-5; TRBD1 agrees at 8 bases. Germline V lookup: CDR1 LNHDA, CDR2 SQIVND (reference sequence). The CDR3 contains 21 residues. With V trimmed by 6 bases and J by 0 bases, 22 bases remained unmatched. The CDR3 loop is CASRSHAGGTGLRVSNQPQHF. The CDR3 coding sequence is TGTGCCAGTAGGAGCCACGCGGGAGGGACAGGCCTCCGGGTTAGCAATCAGCCCCAGCATTTT. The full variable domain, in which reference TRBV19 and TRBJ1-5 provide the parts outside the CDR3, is DGGITQSPKYLFRKEGQNVTLSCEQNLNHDAMYWYRQDPGQGLRLIYYSQIVNDFQKGDIAEGYSVSREKKESFPLTVTSAQKNPTAFYLCASRSHAGGTGLRVSNQPQHFGDGTRLSIL.

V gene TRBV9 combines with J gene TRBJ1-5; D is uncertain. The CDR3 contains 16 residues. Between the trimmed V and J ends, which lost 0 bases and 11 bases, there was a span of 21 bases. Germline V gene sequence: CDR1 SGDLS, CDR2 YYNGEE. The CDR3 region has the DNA TGTGCCAGCAGCGTAGCGTCGGCAGCTCCCTTGGGGTCCCAGCATTTT. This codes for CASSVASAAPLGSQHF.

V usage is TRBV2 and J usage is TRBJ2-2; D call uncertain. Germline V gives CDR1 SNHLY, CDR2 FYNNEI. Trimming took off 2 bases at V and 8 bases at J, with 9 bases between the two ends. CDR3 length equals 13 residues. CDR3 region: CASSERAEGELFF. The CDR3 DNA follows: TGTGCCAGCAGTGAACGGGCAGAAGGGGAGCTGTTTTTT.

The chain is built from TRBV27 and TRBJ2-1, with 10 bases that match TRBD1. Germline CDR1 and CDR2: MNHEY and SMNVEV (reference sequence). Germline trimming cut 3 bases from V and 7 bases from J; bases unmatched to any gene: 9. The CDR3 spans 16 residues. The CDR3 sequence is CASSFFPGQGVNEQFF. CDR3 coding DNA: TGTGCCAGCAGTTTCTTTCCCGGACAGGGGGTAAATGAGCAGTTCTTC.

CDR3 sequence reads: CASSPRPQGSYEQYF. CDR3 DNA: TGTGCCAGCAGCCCGCGACCCCAGGGCTCCTACGAGCAGTACTTC. The chain carries TRBV7-8 and TRBJ2-7, with D perhaps matching TRBD1 (5 bases). The ends were cut back, 5 bases at V and 0 bases at J, with 14 bases in the middle. The CDR3 has 15 residues. Looked up from germline, CDR1 is SGHVS and CDR2 is FQNEAQ.